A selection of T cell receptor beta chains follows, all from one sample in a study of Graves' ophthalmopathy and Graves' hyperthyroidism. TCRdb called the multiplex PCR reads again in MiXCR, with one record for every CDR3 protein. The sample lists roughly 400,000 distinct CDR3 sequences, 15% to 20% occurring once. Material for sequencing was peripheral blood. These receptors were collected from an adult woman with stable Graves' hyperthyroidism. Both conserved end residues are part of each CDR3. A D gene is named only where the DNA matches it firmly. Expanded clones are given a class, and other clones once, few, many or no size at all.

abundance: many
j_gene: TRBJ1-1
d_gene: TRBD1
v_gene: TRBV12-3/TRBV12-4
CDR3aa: CASSLVGGQGTEAFF
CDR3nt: TGTGCCAGCAGTTTAGTCGGGGGACAGGGAACTGAAGCTTTCTTT

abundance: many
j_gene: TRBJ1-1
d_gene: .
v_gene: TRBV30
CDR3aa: CAWSVQGLSTEAFF
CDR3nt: TGTGCCTGGAGTGTACAGGGATTGAGCACTGAAGCTTTCTTT

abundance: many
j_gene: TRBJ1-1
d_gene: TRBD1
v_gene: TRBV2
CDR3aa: CATTGDDTEAFF
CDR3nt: TGTGCCACGACAGGGGACGACACTGAAGCTTTCTTT

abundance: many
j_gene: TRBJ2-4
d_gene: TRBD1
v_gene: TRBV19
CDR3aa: CASSPWTGSLAKNIQYF
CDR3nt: TGTGCCAGTAGTCCCTGGACAGGGTCTCTCGCCAAAAACATTCAGTACTTC

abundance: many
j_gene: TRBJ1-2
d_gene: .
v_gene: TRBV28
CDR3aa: CASSLGGALHYGYTF
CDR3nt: TGTGCCAGCAGTTTAGGGGGGGCGCTCCACTATGGCTACACCTTC

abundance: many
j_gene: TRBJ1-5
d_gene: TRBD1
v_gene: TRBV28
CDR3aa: CASSPHDGQGNQPQHF
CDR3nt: TGTGCCAGCAGTCCCCATGATGGACAGGGGAATCAGCCCCAGCATTTT

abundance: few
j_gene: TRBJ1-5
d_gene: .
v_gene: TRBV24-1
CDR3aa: CATSAIMNQPQHF
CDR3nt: TGTGCCACCAGTGCCATTATGAATCAGCCTCAGCATTTT

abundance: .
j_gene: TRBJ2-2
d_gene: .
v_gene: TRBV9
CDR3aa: CASSGGDNTGELFF
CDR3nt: TGTGCCAGCAGCGGAGGGGATAACACCGGGGAGCTGTTTTTT

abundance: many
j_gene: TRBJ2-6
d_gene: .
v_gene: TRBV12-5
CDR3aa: CASGLVLSSGANVLTF
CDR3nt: TGTGCTAGTGGTTTGGTACTTAGCTCTGGGGCCAACGTCCTGACTTTC

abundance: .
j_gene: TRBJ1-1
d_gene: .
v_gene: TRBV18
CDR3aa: CASSPTQKNTEAFF
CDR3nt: TGTGCCAGCTCACCTACACAGAAAAACACTGAAGCTTTCTTT

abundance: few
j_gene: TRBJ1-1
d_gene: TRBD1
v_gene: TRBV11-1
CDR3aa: CASSPHLGQGSTEAFF
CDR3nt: TGTGCCAGCAGCCCCCACCTGGGACAGGGGTCGACTGAAGCTTTCTTT

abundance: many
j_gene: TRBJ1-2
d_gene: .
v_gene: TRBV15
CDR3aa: CATSRDHYGYTF
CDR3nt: TGTGCCACCAGCAGAGACCACTATGGCTACACCTTC

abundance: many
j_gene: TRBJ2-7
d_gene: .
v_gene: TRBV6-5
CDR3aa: CASSYSGGALEQYF
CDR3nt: TGTGCCAGCAGTTACTCCGGTGGGGCTCTCGAGCAGTACTTC

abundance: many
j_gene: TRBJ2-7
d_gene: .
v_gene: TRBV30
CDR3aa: CAWTPTVSSYEQYF
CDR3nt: TGTGCCTGGACCCCCACCGTTAGCTCCTACGAGCAGTACTTC

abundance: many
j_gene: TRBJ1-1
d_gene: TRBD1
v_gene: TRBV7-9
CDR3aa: CASSRSDRDEAFF
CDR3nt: TGTGCCAGTAGCCGCTCGGACAGGGATGAAGCTTTCTTT

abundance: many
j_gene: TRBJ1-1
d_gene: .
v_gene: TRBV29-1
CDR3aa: CSVVGGNTEAFF
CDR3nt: TGCAGCGTTGTAGGAGGGAACACTGAAGCTTTCTTT

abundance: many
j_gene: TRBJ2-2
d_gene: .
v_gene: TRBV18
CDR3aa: CASSPPGQEDTGELFF
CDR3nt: TGTGCCAGCTCACCACCCGGGCAGGAGGACACCGGGGAGCTGTTTTTT

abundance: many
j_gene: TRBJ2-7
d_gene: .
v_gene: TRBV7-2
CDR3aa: CASSWTADSYEQYF
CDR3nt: TGTGCCAGCAGCTGGACAGCCGATTCCTACGAGCAGTACTTC

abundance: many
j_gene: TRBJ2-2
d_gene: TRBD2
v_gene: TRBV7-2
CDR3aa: CASSLVRGDGELFF
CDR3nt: TGTGCCAGCAGCTTAGTCCGGGGGGACGGGGAGCTGTTTTTT

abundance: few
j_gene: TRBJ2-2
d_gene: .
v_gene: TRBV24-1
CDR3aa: CATSAAYTGELFF
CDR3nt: TGTGCCACCAGTGCCGCGTATACCGGGGAGCTGTTTTTT

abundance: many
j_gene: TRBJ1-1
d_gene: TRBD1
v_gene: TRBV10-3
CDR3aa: CAISEIGTGDNTEAFF
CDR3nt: TGTGCCATCAGTGAGATCGGGACAGGGGACAACACTGAAGCTTTCTTT

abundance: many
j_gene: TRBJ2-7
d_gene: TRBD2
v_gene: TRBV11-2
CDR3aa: CASSLVRGRAPYEQYF
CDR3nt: TGTGCCAGCAGCTTAGTCCGCGGGAGAGCCCCCTACGAGCAGTACTTC

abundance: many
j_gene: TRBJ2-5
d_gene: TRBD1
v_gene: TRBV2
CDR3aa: CASSGGQGTYQETQYF
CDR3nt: TGTGCCAGCAGTGGGGGACAGGGGACGTACCAAGAGACCCAGTACTTC

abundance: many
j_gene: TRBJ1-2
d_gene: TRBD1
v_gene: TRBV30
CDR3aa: CASATGDGYTF
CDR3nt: TGTGCCTCAGCGACAGGGGATGGCTACACCTTC

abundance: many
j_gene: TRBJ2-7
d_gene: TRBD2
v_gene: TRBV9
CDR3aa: CASSAGLAGSDSYEQYF
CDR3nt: TGTGCCAGCAGCGCGGGACTAGCGGGATCCGACTCCTACGAGCAGTACTTC

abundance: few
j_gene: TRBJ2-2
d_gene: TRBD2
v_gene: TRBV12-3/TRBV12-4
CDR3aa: CASSLAGDIGELFF
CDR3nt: TGTGCCAGCAGCCTAGCGGGAGATATCGGGGAGCTGTTTTTT

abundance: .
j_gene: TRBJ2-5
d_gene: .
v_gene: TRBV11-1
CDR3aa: CASSLFDSQETQYF
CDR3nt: TGTGCCAGCAGCTTATTTGACAGCCAAGAGACCCAGTACTTC

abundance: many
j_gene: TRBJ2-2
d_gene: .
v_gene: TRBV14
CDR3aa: CASSPRVRRTQNTGELFF
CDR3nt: TGTGCCAGCAGCCCCCGTGTAAGACGGACTCAGAACACCGGGGAGCTGTTTTTT

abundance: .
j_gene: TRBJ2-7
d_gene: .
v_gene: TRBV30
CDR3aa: CAWAEGYEQYF
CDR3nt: TGTGCCTGGGCCGAGGGATACGAGCAGTACTTC

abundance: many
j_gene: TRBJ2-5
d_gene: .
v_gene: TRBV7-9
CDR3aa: CARLETQYF
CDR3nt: TGTGCCAGGCTGGAGACCCAGTACTTC

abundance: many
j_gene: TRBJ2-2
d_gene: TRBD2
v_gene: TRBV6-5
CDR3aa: CASTGGGGELFF
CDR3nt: TGTGCCAGCACAGGCGGGGGCGGGGAGCTGTTTTTT

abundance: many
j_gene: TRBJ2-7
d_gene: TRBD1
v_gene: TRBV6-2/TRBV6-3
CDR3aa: CASSTSPGGHTREQYF
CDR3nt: TGTGCCAGCAGTACCTCGCCAGGGGGCCACACTAGGGAGCAGTACTTC